The 25 T cell receptor beta chains below all came from one sample that was sequenced in a study of T cells expressing NK-cell markers. Following a re-call of the 5' RACE reads, TCRdb has one entry per CDR3 protein and lacks DNA. This sample contains around 100,000 distinct CDR3 sequences. Specimen: blood T cells: a sorted CD56 or NKG2C T cell subset, CD4+ or CD8+ T cells, or bulk PBMC T cells (not recorded which). The source of these receptors is a woman aged 18-70 years in good health.

The genes are TRBV7-9 and TRBJ1-2; the D gene TCRdb calls, TRBD1, cannot be checked with no DNA. The CDR3 covers 11 residues. The germline V gene encodes CDR1 SEHNR and CDR2 FQNEAQ (reference sequence). CDR3: CASSGAYGYTF.

This chain connects TRBV19 to TRBJ2-1; lacking DNA, the TRBD1 call made by TCRdb goes unchecked. CDR3 length: 13 residues. CDR1 is LNHDA and CDR2 is SQIVND in the germline V gene (reference sequence). The CDR3 is CASSGQGYNEQFF.

J is TRBJ1-4 and V is TRBV6-1; TCRdb's assignment of TRBD1 cannot be checked, as there is no DNA. The CDR3 contains 15 residues. Germline CDR1 is MNHNS and CDR2 is SASEGT. CDR3 amino acids: CASSQDRGPLEKLFF.

Judged by frequency, this clonotype is large (0.1 to 1%). This chain links TRBV5-1 with TRBJ2-2. Germline loops: CDR1 SGHRS, CDR2 YFSETQ. The CDR3 runs 15 residues. The CDR3 sequence: CASRITRQNTGELFF.

The chain recombines TRBV28 with TRBJ2-3; the TCRdb call, TRBD2, lacks DNA for checking. This CDR3 has 12 amino acids. Germline values: CDR1 MDHEN, CDR2 SYDVKM. This chain's CDR3 is CASSSLQYTQYF.

V is TRBV3-1 and J is TRBJ1-3; the D call of TRBD1 rests on TCRdb alone, since no DNA is present to check it. CDR3 length: 17 amino acids. Germline loops: CDR1 LGHDT, CDR2 YNNKEL (reference sequence). CDR3 residues: CASSQGVGGHSGNTIYF. Drawing the rest from reference TRBV3-1 and TRBJ1-3, the complete variable domain is DTAVSQTPKYLVTQMGNDKSIKCEQNLGHDTMYWYKQDSKKFLKIMFSYNNKELIINETVPNRFSPKSPDKAHLNLHINSLELGDSAVYFCASSQGVGGHSGNTIYFGEGSWLTVV.

The J gene is TRBJ2-1, the V gene TRBV6-2 or TRBV6-3; TCRdb calls TRBD2, which cannot be checked without DNA. The CDR3 consists of 16 residues. Germline CDR1 is MNHEY and CDR2 is SVGEGT. The CDR3: CASRGLGLAEPNEQFF.

The V call is TRBV7-6, the J call TRBJ2-5; with no DNA, the TCRdb D assignment of TRBD2 cannot be verified. Germline lookup yields CDR1 SGHVS and CDR2 FNYEAQ. The CDR3 consists of 15 residues. The CDR3 loop is CASSFLAGFQETQYF.

The genes are TRBV29-1 and TRBJ2-1; TCRdb indicates TRBD2, and absent DNA this call remains unverified. This CDR3 region has 15 residues. Per the germline V gene, CDR1 is SQVTM and CDR2 is ANQGSEA. This CDR3 is CSVDTGTSTDNEQFF.

The chain couples TRBV6-4 to TRBJ2-1; TCRdb outputs TRBD2, but without DNA this stays unchecked. The CDR3 has 15 amino acids. Germline V gene data show CDR1 as MRHNA and CDR2 as SNTAGT. Here the CDR3 reads CASSEHNSGYNEQFF.

The rearrangement links TRBV12-3 or TRBV12-4 to TRBJ1-5; TCRdb lists TRBD1, though no DNA is available to test this call. CDR3 length: 16 residues. The CDR3 sequence: CASSPSDRGPNQPQHF.

The chain couples TRBV21-1 to TRBJ1-2. TRBV21-1 is a pseudogene segment. The CDR3 has 13 residues. The CDR3 protein is CASRVQYYDGYTF.

The chain employs TRBV6-5 and TRBJ1-1; TCRdb lists TRBD1, though no DNA is available to test this call. Germline assignment: CDR1 MNHEY and CDR2 SVGAGI. The CDR3 runs to 15 residues. The CDR3 protein is CASSSQTGGNTEAFF.

The chain uses TRBV7-9 and TRBJ2-3; TCRdb's D call, TRBD1, is unchecked because there is no DNA. Germline lookup yields CDR1 SEHNR and CDR2 FQNEAQ (reference sequence). The CDR3 totals 14 residues. Here the CDR3 reads CASSLAGTPDTQYF.

The V gene is TRBV6-1, the J gene TRBJ2-1; TCRdb gives TRBD2 as the D gene, but with no DNA this cannot be confirmed. This CDR3 is 15 amino acids long. The germline V gene has CDR1 MNHNS and CDR2 SASEGT. The CDR3: CASSPSGRGYNEQFF.

J is TRBJ2-4 and V is TRBV28; absent DNA, TCRdb's TRBD2 call cannot be checked. The CDR3 is 17 amino acids. Looked up from germline, CDR1 is MDHEN and CDR2 is SYDVKM. The CDR3: CASTQSGEILAKNIQYF.

The chain is built from TRBV29-1 and TRBJ2-3; TCRdb returns TRBD2, unconfirmable since there is no DNA. The CDR3 has 12 residues. Germline V lookup: CDR1 SQVTM, CDR2 ANQGSEA. CDR3 region: CSVSPPTDTQYF.

CDR3 in amino acids: CASSYSGGHTEAFF. The J gene is TRBJ1-1, the V gene TRBV6-5. Germline V gene sequence: CDR1 MNHEY, CDR2 SVGAGI. This CDR3 spans 14 amino acids.

Here the CDR3 reads CASSHGTARSTDTQYF. The chain carries TRBV11-2 and TRBJ2-3; TCRdb's assignment of TRBD1 cannot be checked, as there is no DNA. CDR1 and CDR2 (germline): SGHAT, FQNNGV. The CDR3 consists of 16 residues.

The chain couples TRBV15 to TRBJ2-2; TCRdb proposes TRBD1, but this gene call is untestable without DNA. In germline, CDR1 is LNHNV, CDR2 YYDKDF (reference sequence). This CDR3 region has 13 residues. The CDR3 protein is CATSGGNTGELFF.

The chain recombines TRBV4-1 with TRBJ2-7; TCRdb picks TRBD2, but there is no DNA to check that call. CDR1 and CDR2 from the germline V gene are MGHRA and YSYEKL. CDR3 length equals 16 residues. The chain's CDR3 is CASSQDRRGLTGEQYF.

This chain's CDR3 is CASSLLFNTGELFF. This chain uses TRBV5-4 with TRBJ2-2. The CDR3 length is 14 residues. Germline assignment: CDR1 SGHNT and CDR2 YYREEE (reference sequence).

CDR3 sequence reads: CASSVGSGAGNTIYF. This rearrangement joins TRBV9 to TRBJ1-3; TCRdb's D call of TRBD1 is untestable without DNA. In germline, CDR1 is SGDLS, CDR2 YYNGEE. The CDR3 contains 15 residues.

The chain recombines TRBV7-9 with TRBJ1-5. The CDR3 runs to 13 residues. Germline values: CDR1 SEHNR, CDR2 FQNEAQ (reference sequence). The CDR3 here is CASSSTGEQPQHF. Full variable domain (outside the CDR3, taken from reference TRBV7-9 and TRBJ1-5): DTGVSQNPRHKITKRGQNVTFRCDPISEHNRLYWYRQTLGQGPEFLTYFQNEAQLEKSRLLSDRFSAERPKGSFSTLEIQRTEQGDSAMYLCASSSTGEQPQHFGDGTRLSIL.

The chain is built from TRBV27 and TRBJ2-1; TCRdb indicates TRBD1, and absent DNA this call remains unverified. The CDR3 has 14 amino acids. Germline assignment: CDR1 MNHEY and CDR2 SMNVEV (reference sequence). CDR3 amino acids: CASKWTPDYNEQFF.